Below are 7 T cell receptor beta chains sequenced from a single sample in a study of cytomegalovirus exposure and HLA in healthy donors. The PCR had 60 Vbeta and 13 Jbeta primers. The protocol was immunoSEQ multiplex PCR, while the TCRdb copy is restricted to in-frame clones and leaves out a portion. The sample gives 200,000 to 250,000 clones, more than 60% of which show up once; 15% to 19% is in the top ten. Specimen: PBMCs. These receptors originate from a man in his forties in good health and CMV-seronegative.

V gene TRBV11-3 combines with J gene TRBJ2-5, with TRBD1 matching 8 bases. This CDR3 has 18 amino acids. The germline V gene encodes CDR1 SGHNT and CDR2 YENEEA. With 1 base clipped from V and 4 bases from J, the junction kept 14 bases outside the gene matches. This CDR3 is CASSLGAGGLRWGETQYF. DNA of the CDR3: TGTGCCAGCAGCTTAGGGGCAGGGGGCCTACGGTGGGGAGAGACCCAGTACTTC.

The V and J genes are TRBV6-5 and TRBJ2-2; 8 positions match TRBD2. With V trimmed by 5 bases and J by 4 bases, 6 bases remained unmatched. Germline-derived CDR1 and CDR2 are MNHEY and SVGAGI. The CDR3 has 15 amino acids. The CDR3 reads CASSIAGSGTGELFF. The DNA for the CDR3 is TGTGCCAGCAGTATAGCGGGATCGGGCACCGGGGAGCTGTTTTTT.

This clone appeared once. This chain joins TRBV4-2 and TRBJ1-6, with TRBD1 identical over 7 bases. The CDR3 is made up of 16 amino acids. Germline assignment: CDR1 LGHNA and CDR2 YNFKEQ. V lost 1 base and J lost 7; bases outside the gene matches: 7. Here the CDR3 reads CASSQGDSYINSPLHF. DNA of the CDR3: TGTGCCAGCAGCCAAGGGGACAGTTATATCAATTCACCCCTCCACTTT.

The chain uses TRBV6-1 and TRBJ1-1, with 7 bases that match TRBD1. The junction had 18 bases not matched to a gene; V was cut back by 2 bases and J by 9 bases. The germline V gene has CDR1 MNHNS and CDR2 SASEGT. The CDR3 length is 17 residues. The CDR3 nucleotides are TGTGCCAGCAGTGAAATGGGGCAGGGGGGACCTCCGCAAAAAGCTTTCTTT. It specifies CASSEMGQGGPPQKAFF.

This clone was seen a handful of times. The rearrangement links TRBV7-6 to TRBJ1-1, with D possibly being TRBD1 (6 bases). The V and J ends lost 4 bases and 1 base respectively, with 13 bases between them. CDR1 and CDR2 (germline): SGHVS, FNYEAQ. CDR3 size: 15 residues. The CDR3 DNA reads TGTGCCAGCAGCTCTCGGCGAGGGGGGAACACTGAAGCTTTCTTT. Protein: CASSSRRGGNTEAFF.

This chain joins TRBV7-9 and TRBJ1-5; TRBD1 matches at 8 bases. V was clipped by 6 bases and J by 0 bases; unmatched bases: 4. The CDR3 loop spans 15 amino acids. Germline-derived CDR1 and CDR2 are SEHNR and FQNEAQ (reference sequence). For the CDR3, the DNA is TGTGCCAGCAGTTCCACAGGGGGTAGCAATCAGCCCCAGCATTTT. Protein product: CASSSTGGSNQPQHF.

The rearrangement joins TRBV7-2 to TRBJ1-5; D uncertain. CDR3 length: 18 amino acids. From germline, CDR1 is SGHTA and CDR2 FQGNSA. Trimming took 5 bases from V and 3 from J, leaving 23 bases between them. The CDR3, as DNA: TGTGCCAGCAGCGAAATCTTGTGCATAATGAGGCCCAATCAGCCCCAGCATTTT. Its translation: CASSEILCIMRPNQPQHF.